This TCR beta chain appears in the sequencing data of a study of T-cell reconstitution after alpha-beta-depleted transplantation in children. Unique molecular identifiers were used in preparing the TCRbeta library. Using its own MiXCR run on the PCR reads, TCRdb lists one record per CDR3 protein. Among fewer than 200,000 distinct CDR3 sequences listed, approximately 6.6% were seen once. This CDR3 contains 15 residues. V was pared by 5 bases and J by 0 bases, with 12 bases between. Germline assignment: CDR1 SGHTA and CDR2 FQGNSA. This clonotype was counted many times. V gene TRBV7-2 combines with J gene TRBJ2-3; tentative D call: TRBD1 (5 bases). The material sequenced was PBMCs from the stem cell graft donor, taken from the stem cell graft. The clonotype originates from a human donor who donated a stem cell graft to a child with Wiskott-Aldrich syndrome. This CDR3 reads CASSGRRGSTDTQYF. In nucleotides, the CDR3 is TGTGCCAGCAGCGGCAGAAGGGGAAGCACAGATACGCAGTATTTT.